The 5 T cell receptor beta chains below come from one sample, sequenced in a study of CD8 T cells in ankylosing spondylitis. TCRdb reprocessed the 5' RACE reads with MiXCR, giving one entry per CDR3 protein. The sample holds around 140,000 distinct CDR3 sequences, 9.5% to 12% seen once. Sequencing was done on a sample of blood, either unsorted or a sorted T cell fraction (not recorded which). These receptors were obtained from a female donor with ankylosing spondylitis or in good health (not recorded which).

In its sample, this clonotype was seen many times. The rearrangement links TRBV20-1 to TRBJ2-1; D unclear. This CDR3 spans 14 amino acids. Trimming removed 0 bases from V and 0 bases from J, with 6 bases in between. The germline V gene encodes CDR1 DFQATT and CDR2 SNEGSKA (reference sequence). CDR3 sequence: CSARDGGSYNEQFF. CDR3 sequence (DNA): TGCAGTGCTAGAGATGGTGGCTCCTACAATGAGCAGTTCTTC.

This clonotype was seen ten or more times. The genes are TRBV6-5 and TRBJ2-7; no clear D gene. The germline V gene encodes CDR1 MNHEY and CDR2 SVGAGI. This CDR3 is built from 11 residues. V lost 0 bases and J 7 bases, leaving 4 bases between the germline ends. CDR3 protein: CASSYSSEQYF. The CDR3 coding sequence is TGTGCCAGCAGTTACTCGAGTGAGCAGTACTTC.

Ten or more counts support this clonotype. The chain carries TRBV12-3 or TRBV12-4 and TRBJ1-5, with D possibly being TRBD1 (6 bases). The CDR3 is made up of 13 amino acids. Trimming cost V 5 bases and J 4 bases, with 9 bases left between them. CDR3 region: CASSDQGNQPQHF. DNA of the CDR3: TGTGCCAGCAGTGATCAGGGGAATCAGCCCCAGCATTTT.

This clonotype came up many times. The chain employs TRBV7-2 and TRBJ2-7; 11 bases are shared with TRBD2. V was clipped by 5 bases and J by 2 bases; unmatched bases: 11. CDR3 length: 17 amino acids. The germline V gene has CDR1 SGHTA and CDR2 FQGNSA. This chain's CDR3 is CASSPTSGTSGTYEQYF. CDR3 in DNA: TGTGCCAGCAGCCCTACCTCCGGGACTAGCGGCACCTACGAGCAGTACTTC.

There are a few counts of this clonotype. The rearrangement uses TRBV11-2 and TRBJ2-3, with a possible D match to TRBD2 (6 bases). The CDR3 has 16 residues. From germline, CDR1 is SGHAT and CDR2 FQNNGV. V was cut by 4 bases and J by 2 bases, with 16 bases left in between. CDR3 in amino acids: CASSSALSGYTDTQYF. The DNA of the CDR3 is TGTGCCAGCAGCTCGGCCCTTAGCGGCTACACAGATACGCAGTATTTT.